This TCR beta chain comes out of a study of cytomegalovirus exposure and HLA in healthy donors. Study-wide points: The study put 160 or so TCR beta chains on its list as cytomegalovirus-associated. Follow-up analysis later connected one missense variant in DCLRE1C with trimming of TCR beta V- and J-genes.

Researchers ran the PCR with 60 Vbeta and 13 Jbeta primers. Sequencing was performed with immunoSEQ multiplex PCR; in TCRdb, only in-frame clones are kept and a portion is missing. The sample yields 95,000 to 100,000 clones, 65% to 80% seen once. The V and J ends lost 6 bases and 7 bases, in that order; junction bases with no gene match: 9. Germline lookup yields CDR1 SNHLY and CDR2 FYNNEI. The CDR3 loop spans 13 amino acids. A remark on this clone: The antigen is not known.

The clonotype was recovered from a middle-aged man in good health and CMV-seropositive. The genes are TRBV2 and TRBJ2-7, with 7 bases that match TRBD2. Sequencing was carried out using PBMCs. Here the CDR3 DNA reads TGTGCCAGCAGGGTCTTGGGGGGGAGAGAGCAGTACTTC. Its protein is CASRVLGGREQYF.